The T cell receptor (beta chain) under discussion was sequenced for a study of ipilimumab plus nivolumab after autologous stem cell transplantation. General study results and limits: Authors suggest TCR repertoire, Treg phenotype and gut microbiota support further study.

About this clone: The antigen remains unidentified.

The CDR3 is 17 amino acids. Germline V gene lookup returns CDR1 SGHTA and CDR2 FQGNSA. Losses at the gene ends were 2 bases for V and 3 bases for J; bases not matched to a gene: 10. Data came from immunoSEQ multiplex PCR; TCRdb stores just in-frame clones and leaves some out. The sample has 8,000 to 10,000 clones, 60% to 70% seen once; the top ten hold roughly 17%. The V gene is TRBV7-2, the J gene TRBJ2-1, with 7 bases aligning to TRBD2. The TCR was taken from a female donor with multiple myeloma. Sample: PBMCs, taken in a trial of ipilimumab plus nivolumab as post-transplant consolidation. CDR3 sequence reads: CASSLWLAASFYNEQFF. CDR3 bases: TGTGCCAGCAGCTTATGGCTAGCGGCTTCCTTCTACAATGAGCAGTTCTTC.